This T cell receptor (beta chain) is drawn from a study of chemoradiotherapy in HPV16-positive cancers. Generated by immunoSEQ multiplex PCR, the TCRdb table keeps only in-frame clones and is missing some. The sample lists about 610 clones, about 80% occurring once. Turning to this clone: Its antigen is still unknown.

Overall study findings and caveats: The functional HPV-specific definition rests on just a couple of HPV16-positive patients.

This material consisted of tumor tissue, taken from a patient who underwent chemoradiotherapy. This sequence originates from a human donor with HPV-associated anogenital cancer.

Here the CDR3 DNA reads TGTGCCAGTAGTGGGGGTTCCGGGGTAAATCAGCCCCAGCATTTT. This codes for CASSGGSGVNQPQHF. This rearrangement joins TRBV19 to TRBJ1-5; TRBD1 might be the D (5 bases). CDR3 length: 15 residues. CDR1 and CDR2 from the germline V gene are LNHDA and SQIVND (reference sequence). V was pared by 5 bases and J by 4 bases, with 15 bases between.